This passage covers 4 T cell receptor beta chains from one sample sequenced in a study of blood T cell repertoires in COVID-19. Using immunoSEQ multiplex PCR, the repertoire was profiled, and TCRdb retains in-frame clones only, with some absent. Here the sample spans roughly 250,000 clones, 80% to 90% being singletons. Sequencing was performed on PBMCs or T cells enriched from blood (not recorded which). All receptors derive from a woman aged 25 to 45 who had recovered from COVID-19.

The J gene is TRBJ1-6, the V gene TRBV27; 9 positions match TRBD1. CDR3 length equals 15 residues. Germline loops: CDR1 MNHEY, CDR2 SMNVEV (reference sequence). V shed 4 bases and J 9 bases; nucleotides not matched to a gene: 7. CDR3: CASSWDREAGSPLHF. CDR3 sequence (DNA): TGTGCCAGCAGTTGGGACAGGGAGGCAGGTTCACCCCTCCACTTT.

V is TRBV27 and J is TRBJ2-2; 7 bases are a match to TRBD2. The J segment lost 6 bases and the V segment lost 6 bases, leaving 1 base of the junction unmatched. CDR3 size: 12 residues. Germline values: CDR1 MNHEY, CDR2 SMNVEV (reference sequence). The CDR3 is CASRTSPGELFF. For the CDR3, the DNA is TGTGCCAGCAGGACTAGCCCCGGGGAGCTGTTTTTT.

The gene calls are TRBV6-5 and TRBJ2-5, with a weak D call TRBD1 (7 bases). CDR3 size: 13 residues. V lost 6 bases to trimming and J lost 5 bases, with 13 bases between them. Germline V gene lookup returns CDR1 MNHEY and CDR2 SVGAGI. In DNA, the CDR3 is TGTGCCAGCAGCTGGAGGGGGCCGGAGACCCAGTACTTC. It is translated as CASSWRGPETQYF.

Remarks on this clone: Germline is not matched at one junction end, which may reflect a read error. The chain combines TRBV7-2 with TRBJ1-2; D is perhaps TRBD1 (6 bases). The CDR3 has 16 residues. Germline CDR1 and CDR2: SGHTA and FQGNSA. The CDR3 DNA sequence: TGTGCCAGCAGTTTAGGGGGGGGAAACCCAAACTATGGCTACACCTTC. The encoded protein is CASSLGGGNPNYGYTF.